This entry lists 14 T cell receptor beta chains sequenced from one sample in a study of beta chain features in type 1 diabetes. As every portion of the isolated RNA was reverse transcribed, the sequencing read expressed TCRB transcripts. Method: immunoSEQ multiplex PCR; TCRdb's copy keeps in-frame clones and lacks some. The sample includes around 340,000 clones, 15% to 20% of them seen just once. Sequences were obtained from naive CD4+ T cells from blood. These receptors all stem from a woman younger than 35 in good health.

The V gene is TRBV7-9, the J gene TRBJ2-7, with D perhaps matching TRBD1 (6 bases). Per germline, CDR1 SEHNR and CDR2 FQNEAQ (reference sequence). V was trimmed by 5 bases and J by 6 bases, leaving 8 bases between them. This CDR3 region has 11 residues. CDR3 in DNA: TGTGCCAGCAGCAGGGGGATCGAGCAGTACTTC. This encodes CASSRGIEQYF.

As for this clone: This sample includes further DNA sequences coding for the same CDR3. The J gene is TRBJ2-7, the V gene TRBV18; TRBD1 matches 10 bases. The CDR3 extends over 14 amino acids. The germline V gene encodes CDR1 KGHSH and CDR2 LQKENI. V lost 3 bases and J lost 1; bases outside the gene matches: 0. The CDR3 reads CASSPGQGSYEQYF. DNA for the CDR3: TGTGCCAGCTCACCGGGACAGGGGTCCTACGAGCAGTACTTC.

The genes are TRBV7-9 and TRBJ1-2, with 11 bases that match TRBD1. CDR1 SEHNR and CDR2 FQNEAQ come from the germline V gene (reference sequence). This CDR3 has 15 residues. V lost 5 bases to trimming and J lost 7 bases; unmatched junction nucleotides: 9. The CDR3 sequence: CASSASGQGAAGYTF. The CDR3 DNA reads TGTGCCAGCAGCGCAAGCGGACAGGGGGCGGCTGGCTACACCTTC. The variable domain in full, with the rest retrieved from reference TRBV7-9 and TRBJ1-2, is DTGVSQNPRHKITKRGQNVTFRCDPISEHNRLYWYRQTLGQGPEFLTYFQNEAQLEKSRLLSDRFSAERPKGSFSTLEIQRTEQGDSAMYLCASSASGQGAAGYTFGSGTRLTVV.

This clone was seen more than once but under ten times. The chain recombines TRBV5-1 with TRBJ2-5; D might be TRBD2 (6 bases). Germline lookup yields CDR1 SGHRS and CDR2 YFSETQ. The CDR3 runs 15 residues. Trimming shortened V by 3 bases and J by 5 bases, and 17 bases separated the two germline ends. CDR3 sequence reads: CASSWGYAGTETQYF. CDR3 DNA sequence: TGCGCCAGCAGCTGGGGGTATGCGGGGACGGAGACCCAGTACTTC.

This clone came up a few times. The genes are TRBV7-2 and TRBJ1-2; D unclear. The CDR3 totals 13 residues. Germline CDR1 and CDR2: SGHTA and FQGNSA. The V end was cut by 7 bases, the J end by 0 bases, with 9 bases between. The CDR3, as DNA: TGTGCCAGCAACGTGGGCCCTAACTATGGCTACACCTTC. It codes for CASNVGPNYGYTF.

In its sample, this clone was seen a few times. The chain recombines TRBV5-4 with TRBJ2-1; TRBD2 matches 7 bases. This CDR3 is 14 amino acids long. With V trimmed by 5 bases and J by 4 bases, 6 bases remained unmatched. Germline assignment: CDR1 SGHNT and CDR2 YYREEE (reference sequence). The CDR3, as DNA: TGTGCCAGCAGTTCCCCGGGGGGATACAATGAGCAGTTCTTC. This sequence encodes CASSSPGGYNEQFF.

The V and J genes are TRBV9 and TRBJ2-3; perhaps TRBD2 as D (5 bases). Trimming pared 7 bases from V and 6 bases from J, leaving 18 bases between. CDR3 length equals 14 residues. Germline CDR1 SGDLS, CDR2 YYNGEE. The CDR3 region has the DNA TGTGCCAGCGCCAGCGGCCCACTATTGGATACGCAGTATTTT. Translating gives CASASGPLLDTQYF.

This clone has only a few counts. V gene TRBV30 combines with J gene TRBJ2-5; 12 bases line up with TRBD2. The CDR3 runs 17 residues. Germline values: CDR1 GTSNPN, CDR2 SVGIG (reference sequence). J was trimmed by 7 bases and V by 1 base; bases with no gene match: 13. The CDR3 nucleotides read TGTGCCTGGAGTGCCCTCCCCGCTAGCGGGAGGGCCGGGACCCAGTACTTC. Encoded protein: CAWSALPASGRAGTQYF. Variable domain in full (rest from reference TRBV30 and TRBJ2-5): SQTIHQWPATLVQPVGSPLSLECTVEGTSNPNLYWYRQAAGRGLQLLFYSVGIGQISSEVPQNLSASRPQDRQFILSSKKLLLSDSGFYLCAWSALPASGRAGTQYFGPGTRLLVL.

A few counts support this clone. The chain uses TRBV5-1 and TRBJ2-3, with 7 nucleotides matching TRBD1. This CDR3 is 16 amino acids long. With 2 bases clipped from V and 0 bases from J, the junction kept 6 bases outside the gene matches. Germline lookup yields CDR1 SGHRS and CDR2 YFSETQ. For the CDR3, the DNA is TGCGCCAGCAGCTTCCCCACAGGGGCGAGCACAGATACGCAGTATTTT. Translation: CASSFPTGASTDTQYF. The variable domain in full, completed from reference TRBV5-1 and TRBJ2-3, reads KAGVTQTPRYLIKTRGQQVTLSCSPISGHRSVSWYQQTPGQGLQFLFEYFSETQRNKGNFPGRFSGRQFSNSRSEMNVSTLELGDSALYLCASSFPTGASTDTQYFGPGTRLTVL.

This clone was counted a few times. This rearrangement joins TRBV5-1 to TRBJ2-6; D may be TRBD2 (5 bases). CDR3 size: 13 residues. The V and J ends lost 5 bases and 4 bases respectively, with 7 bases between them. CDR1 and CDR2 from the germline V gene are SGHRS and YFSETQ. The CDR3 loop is CASRKRGANVLTF. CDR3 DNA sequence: TGCGCCAGCAGAAAGCGGGGGGCCAACGTCCTGACTTTC.

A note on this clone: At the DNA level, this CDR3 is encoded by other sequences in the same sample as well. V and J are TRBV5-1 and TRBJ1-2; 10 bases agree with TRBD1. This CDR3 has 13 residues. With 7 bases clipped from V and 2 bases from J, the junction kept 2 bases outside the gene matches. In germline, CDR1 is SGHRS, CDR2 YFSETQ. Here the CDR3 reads CASSGQGNYGYTF. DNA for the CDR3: TGCGCCAGCTCGGGACAGGGGAACTATGGCTACACCTTC.

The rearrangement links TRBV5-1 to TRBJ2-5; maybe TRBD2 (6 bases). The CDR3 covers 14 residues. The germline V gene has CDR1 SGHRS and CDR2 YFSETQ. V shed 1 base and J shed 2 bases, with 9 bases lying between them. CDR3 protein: CASSLLGGQETQYF. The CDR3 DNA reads TGCGCCAGCAGCTTGTTGGGGGGACAAGAGACCCAGTACTTC. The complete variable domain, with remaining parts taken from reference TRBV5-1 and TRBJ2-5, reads KAGVTQTPRYLIKTRGQQVTLSCSPISGHRSVSWYQQTPGQGLQFLFEYFSETQRNKGNFPGRFSGRQFSNSRSEMNVSTLELGDSALYLCASSLLGGQETQYFGPGTRLLVL.

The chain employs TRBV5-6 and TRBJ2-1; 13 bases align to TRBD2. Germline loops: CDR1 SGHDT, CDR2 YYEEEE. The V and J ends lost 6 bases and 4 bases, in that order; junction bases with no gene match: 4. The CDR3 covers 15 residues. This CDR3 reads CASTLLAGGYNEQFF. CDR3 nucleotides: TGTGCCAGCACCTTACTAGCGGGAGGGTACAATGAGCAGTTCTTC.

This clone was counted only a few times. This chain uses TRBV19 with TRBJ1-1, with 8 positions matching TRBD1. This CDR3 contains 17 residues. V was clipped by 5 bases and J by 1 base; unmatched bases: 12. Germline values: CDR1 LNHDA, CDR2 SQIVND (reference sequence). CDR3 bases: TGTGCCAGTAGTTTACCCAGGGGGCCTTTTCAGAACACTGAAGCTTTCTTT. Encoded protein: CASSLPRGPFQNTEAFF.